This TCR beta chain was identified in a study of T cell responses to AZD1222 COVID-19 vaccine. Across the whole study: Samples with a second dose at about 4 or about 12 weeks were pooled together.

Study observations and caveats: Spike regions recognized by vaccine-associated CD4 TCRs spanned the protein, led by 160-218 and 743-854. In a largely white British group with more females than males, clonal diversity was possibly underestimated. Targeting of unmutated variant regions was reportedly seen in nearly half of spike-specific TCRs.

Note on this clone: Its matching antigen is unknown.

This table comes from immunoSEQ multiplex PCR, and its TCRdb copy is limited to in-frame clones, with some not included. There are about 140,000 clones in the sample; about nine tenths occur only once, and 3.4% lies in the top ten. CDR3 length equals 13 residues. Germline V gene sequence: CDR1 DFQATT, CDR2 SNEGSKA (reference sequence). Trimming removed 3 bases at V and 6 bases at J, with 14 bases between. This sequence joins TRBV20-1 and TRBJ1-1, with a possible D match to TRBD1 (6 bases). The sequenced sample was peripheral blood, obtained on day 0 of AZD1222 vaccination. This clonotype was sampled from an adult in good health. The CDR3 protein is CSASDTGSAEAFF. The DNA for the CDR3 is TGCAGTGCTAGTGACACAGGGTCCGCTGAAGCTTTCTTT.